This entry describes one T cell receptor (beta chain). V lost 1 base to trimming and J lost 4 bases, with 7 bases between them. The CDR3 is 13 residues long. From germline, CDR1 is SGHDN and CDR2 FVKESK. The data were taken from a study of shared clonotypes between healthy human individuals. Running of the assay took place at deep level. Every immunoSEQ plate was one replicate of a subset's evenly spread DNA. Sequencing was performed with immunoSEQ multiplex PCR; in TCRdb, only in-frame clones are kept and a portion is missing. Of 1.6 million or so clones in the sample, approximately 96% are singletons; the top ten hold 1.2%.

This sequence was found in a man aged 30 to 39 in good health. The chain recombines TRBV14 with TRBJ2-5; a weak D match, TRBD2 (5 bases). The sequenced material came from naive CD4+ T cells sorted from blood. Subset given: CD45RA+ positively selected. CDR3 protein: CASSQGTGETQYF. CDR3 in DNA: TGTGCCAGCAGCCAAGGGACTGGAGAGACCCAGTACTTC.